These 29 T cell receptor beta chains were all obtained from the same sample, sequenced in a study of beta chain features in type 1 diabetes (dated by TCRdb to about 2018). General conclusions and limits of the study: A moderate but significant shortening of TCRB CDR3 length was observed in type 1 diabetes patients in all four CD4+ subsets.

These receptors' antigens are unknown. Library method: the immunoSEQ multiplex PCR assay. The entire isolated RNA was reverse transcribed using the High Capacity cDNA Reverse Transcription Kit, and thus expressed TCRB transcripts were sequenced. Sourced from immuneACCESS, this table was stored by TCRdb with only in-frame sequences that have V and J called. A share of the clones is absent; for the studies checked, an unresolved V gene accounts for under half, and the remainder has no known explanation. The sample contains 160,000 or so clones, 9% of them found a single time. The top ten clonotypes cover around 0.7% of the sample. The sequencing input was central memory CD4+ T cells from blood. These receptors all come from a woman in her 30s with type 1 diabetes.

The chain employs TRBV2 and TRBJ2-7; D gene unclear. Germline V gene data show CDR1 as SNHLY and CDR2 as FYNNEI. The length of the CDR3 is 12 residues. The V end was cut by 6 bases, the J end by 2 bases, with 8 bases between. CDR3 DNA: TGTGCCAGCAGACTACTACCCTACGAGCAGTACTTC. Translating gives CASRLLPYEQYF.

In its sample, this clone was seen a few times. The V call is TRBV30, the J call TRBJ1-1; D is possibly TRBD1 (5 bases). The CDR3 sequence is 11 residues long. Germline values: CDR1 GTSNPN, CDR2 SVGIG (reference sequence). The V end was cut by 3 bases, the J end by 5 bases, with 7 bases between. DNA for the CDR3: TGTGCCTGGAGACGGGGGACTGAAGCTTTCTTT. As protein: CAWRRGTEAFF.

V gene TRBV6-5 combines with J gene TRBJ1-2; D is unresolved. From germline, CDR1 is MNHEY and CDR2 SVGAGI. The CDR3 spans 14 residues. Between the trimmed V and J ends, which lost 7 bases and 6 bases, there was a span of 18 bases. The CDR3 DNA reads TGTGCCAGCAACCCAGGCCAAGGATTTGATGGCTACACCTTC. This codes for CASNPGQGFDGYTF.

This clone was seen a few times. This chain connects TRBV5-4 to TRBJ1-1; 7 positions match TRBD1. Germline values: CDR1 SGHNT, CDR2 YYREEE (reference sequence). Trimming took 5 bases from V and 1 from J; bases not matched to a gene: 2. The CDR3 loop spans 13 amino acids. CDR3 in DNA: TGTGCCAGCAGGCGACAGGGGAACACTGAAGCTTTCTTT. Amino acids: CASRRQGNTEAFF.

This clone was seen more than once but under ten times. DNA of the CDR3: TGTGCCAGCAGCGTAGCAGCGAGCACAGATACGCAGTATTTT. It codes for CASSVAASTDTQYF. The chain couples TRBV9 to TRBJ2-3; no definite D call. The V end was cut by 0 bases, the J end by 0 bases, with 5 bases between. Per germline, CDR1 SGDLS and CDR2 YYNGEE. The CDR3 runs 14 residues.

With respect to this clone: Additional DNA sequences in this sample encode the identical CDR3. This chain uses TRBV5-1 with TRBJ2-5; possibly TRBD2 for D (5 bases). CDR1 and CDR2 (germline): SGHRS, YFSETQ. V gave up 0 bases and J gave up 2 bases, with 8 bases separating them. The CDR3 sequence is 14 residues long. For the CDR3, the DNA is TGCGCCAGCAGCTTGGCGGGGAATCAAGAGACCCAGTACTTC. Amino acid sequence: CASSLAGNQETQYF.

The J gene is TRBJ1-1, the V gene TRBV7-9; unclear D gene. Trimming took off 4 bases at V and 1 base at J, with 16 bases between the two ends. This CDR3 has 16 amino acids. Germline assignment: CDR1 SEHNR and CDR2 FQNEAQ (reference sequence). CDR3 DNA: TGTGCCAGCAGCTACAATGGGCGGGTAGGGAACACTGAAGCTTTCTTT. This codes for CASSYNGRVGNTEAFF.

This clone has only a few counts. This chain joins TRBV18 and TRBJ2-5; TRBD1 matches at 7 bases. Per germline, CDR1 KGHSH and CDR2 LQKENI. The J segment lost 0 bases and the V segment lost 4 bases, leaving 5 bases of the junction unmatched. This CDR3 has 15 residues. Here the CDR3 DNA reads TGTGCCAGCTCACGTGGGGACAGCAACCAAGAGACCCAGTACTTC. Translating gives CASSRGDSNQETQYF.

This clone has a handful of counts. This chain joins TRBV9 and TRBJ1-1; 7 positions agree with TRBD1. V was pared by 0 bases and J by 10 bases, with 12 bases of the junction left unmatched. This CDR3 contains 15 residues. In germline, CDR1 is SGDLS, CDR2 YYNGEE. The CDR3 coding sequence is TGTGCCAGCAGCGTAGTAGGGCAGGGGGTCATTGGAGCTTTCTTT. Translated, it gives CASSVVGQGVIGAFF.

The chain combines TRBV27 with TRBJ2-7, with 10 bases matching TRBD1. The CDR3 is 14 residues long. With 1 base clipped from V and 4 bases from J, the junction kept 1 base outside the gene matches. Germline CDR1 and CDR2: MNHEY and SMNVEV (reference sequence). CDR3 loop: CASSLLGQGYEQYF. In nucleotides, the CDR3 is TGTGCCAGCAGTTTATTGGGACAGGGGTACGAGCAGTACTTC.

The chain joins TRBV29-1 to TRBJ1-1, with D possibly being TRBD1 (5 bases). V lost 7 bases, J lost 5 bases, and 20 bases lay in between. CDR3 length: 14 amino acids. The V gene's germline CDR1 is SQVTM and CDR2 ANQGSEA. The CDR3 DNA sequence: TGCAGCGCTGGGGGAGGGAGCCTCGGGACTGAAGCTTTCTTT. As protein: CSAGGGSLGTEAFF.

This chain connects TRBV9 to TRBJ2-1, with a weak D call TRBD2 (6 bases). With 0 bases removed from V and 8 bases from J, the gap between germline ends came to 15 bases. The CDR3 is 15 amino acids. Germline V gene sequence: CDR1 SGDLS, CDR2 YYNGEE. The CDR3 loop is CASSVEATRHDEQFF. The CDR3 DNA reads as TGTGCCAGCAGCGTAGAAGCGACTAGGCACGATGAGCAGTTCTTC. Supplemented by reference TRBV9 and TRBJ2-1, the full variable domain reads DSGVTQTPKHLITATGQRVTLRCSPRSGDLSVYWYQQSLDQGLQFLIQYYNGEERAKGNILERFSAQQFPDLHSELNLSSLELGDSALYFCASSVEATRHDEQFFGPGTRLTVL.

This clone was counted between two and nine times. The V and J genes are TRBV29-1 and TRBJ1-1; 10 nucleotides align to TRBD1. CDR1 is SQVTM and CDR2 is ANQGSEA in the germline V gene. V gave up 4 bases and J gave up 1 base; unmatched junction bases: 15. The CDR3 length is 18 residues. The DNA for the CDR3 is TGCAGCGTTGCTATGAGCCTACAACGGACAGGGGGGAACACTGAAGCTTTCTTT. It translates to CSVAMSLQRTGGNTEAFF.

The chain combines TRBV7-3 with TRBJ2-1; TRBD2 matches 9 bases. The V gene end was trimmed by 2 bases and the J gene end by 3 bases; junction bases not matched to a gene: 2. The germline V gene has CDR1 SGHTA and CDR2 FQGTGA. CDR3 length: 15 amino acids. CDR3 bases: TGTGCCAGCAGCTTATATAGCGGGAGCTACAATGAGCAGTTCTTC. Translation gives CASSLYSGSYNEQFF.

This clone was counted between two and nine times. The chain combines TRBV2 with TRBJ2-3, with 10 bases lining up with TRBD2. Germline loops: CDR1 SNHLY, CDR2 FYNNEI. The CDR3 totals 17 residues. V lost 6 bases and J lost 6; bases outside the gene matches: 15. The CDR3 nucleotides read TGTGCCAGCAGATTAGCGGGAGGTTCCGGCTTTGGGGATACGCAGTATTTT. This gives the protein CASRLAGGSGFGDTQYF.

This clone was found a few times. V gene TRBV23-1 combines with J gene TRBJ2-1; 7 bases line up with TRBD1. TRBV23-1 is sorted into the ORF group, with uncertain function. This CDR3 region has 18 residues. The J segment lost 0 bases and the V segment lost 3 bases, leaving 11 bases of the junction unmatched. The CDR3 loop is CASSQYPAGGSSYNEQFF. The CDR3, as DNA: TGCGCCAGCAGTCAGTATCCCGCAGGGGGAAGCTCCTACAATGAGCAGTTCTTC.

The rearrangement joins TRBV18 to TRBJ2-5; D may be TRBD2 (6 bases). The CDR3 is made up of 18 amino acids. V lost 4 bases and J 0 bases, leaving 21 bases between the germline ends. CDR1 and CDR2 from the germline V gene are KGHSH and LQKENI. CDR3 bases: TGTGCCAGCTCACAAAACCCGCTCACGGGGGAGTACCAAGAGACCCAGTACTTC. Amino acid sequence: CASSQNPLTGEYQETQYF.

This clone was counted only a few times. This chain connects TRBV6-6 to TRBJ2-5; 7 bases are shared with TRBD1. The CDR3 extends over 12 amino acids. The germline CDR1 and CDR2 sequences are MNHNY and SVGAGI (reference sequence). Trimming removed 8 bases from V and 1 base from J; junction bases left unmatched: 1. CDR3: CASRDSQETQYF. In DNA form, the CDR3 reads TGTGCCAGCCGGGACAGCCAAGAGACCCAGTACTTC.

The chain has TRBV6-5 and TRBJ2-6; D remains unclear. Trimming pared 6 bases from V and 0 bases from J, leaving 9 bases between. Germline-derived CDR1 and CDR2 are MNHEY and SVGAGI. This CDR3 comprises 15 residues. CDR3 protein: CASRVTASGANVLTF. CDR3 DNA: TGTGCCAGCAGAGTGACTGCCTCTGGGGCCAACGTCCTGACTTTC.

Only a few counts were recorded for this clone. The genes are TRBV4-1 and TRBJ1-2; D is ambiguous. The CDR3 runs 13 residues. Trimming removed 4 bases at V and 6 bases at J, with 12 bases between. Germline loops: CDR1 MGHRA, CDR2 YSYEKL. The CDR3 nucleotides are TGCGCCAGCAGCCTAAGCCGGGAGGATGGCTACACCTTC. Translating it yields CASSLSREDGYTF.

The table lists this clone with a few counts. J is TRBJ2-5 and V is TRBV7-9; 11 bases align to TRBD2. With V trimmed by 7 bases and J by 1 base, 2 bases remained unmatched. The CDR3 totals 14 residues. Germline V gene sequence: CDR1 SEHNR, CDR2 FQNEAQ (reference sequence). The CDR3 here is CASMGLAAQETQYF. The CDR3 DNA sequence: TGTGCCAGCATGGGACTAGCGGCCCAAGAGACCCAGTACTTC.

This chain joins TRBV27 and TRBJ2-4; D is undetermined. V shed 3 bases and J shed 0 bases, with 6 bases lying between them. Germline CDR1 and CDR2: MNHEY and SMNVEV (reference sequence). The CDR3 spans 14 residues. CDR3 DNA sequence: TGTGCCAGCAGTTTTACCGGAGCCAAAAACATTCAGTACTTC. It is translated as CASSFTGAKNIQYF.

This clone was seen a few times. The chain couples TRBV13 to TRBJ2-3, with 9 positions matching TRBD2. This CDR3 spans 15 amino acids. The V segment lost 5 bases and the J segment 1 base; nucleotides outside the gene matches: 4. Germline-derived CDR1 and CDR2 are PRHDT and FYEKMQ (reference sequence). CDR3 sequence reads: CASSPRTSGTDTQYF. The CDR3 DNA follows: TGTGCCAGCAGCCCCCGGACTAGCGGCACAGATACGCAGTATTTT.

This clone was observed a few times. The V call is TRBV5-6, the J call TRBJ1-1; 9 nucleotides align to TRBD1. The CDR3 consists of 14 residues. CDR1 and CDR2 from the germline V gene are SGHDT and YYEEEE. V shed 0 bases and J 7 bases; nucleotides not matched to a gene: 4. The CDR3 spells CASSLGTGALEAFF. The DNA of the CDR3 is TGTGCCAGCAGCTTGGGGACAGGGGCCCTTGAAGCTTTCTTT.

There are many counts of this clone. V is TRBV7-2 and J is TRBJ2-1, with TRBD2 identical over 9 bases. CDR3 length: 12 residues. Per the germline V gene, CDR1 is SGHTA and CDR2 is FQGNSA. Unmatched junction bases numbered 3, after V lost 3 bases and J lost 12 bases. DNA for the CDR3: TGTGCCAGCAGCTTGGGACTAGCTTGGCAGTTCTTC. Translating gives CASSLGLAWQFF.

The chain joins TRBV2 to TRBJ1-2, with D perhaps matching TRBD1 (5 bases). CDR1 and CDR2 from the germline V gene are SNHLY and FYNNEI. This CDR3 spans 12 amino acids. The V end was cut by 6 bases, the J end by 0 bases, with 5 bases between. The CDR3 region is CASSRANYGYTF. In DNA form, the CDR3 reads TGTGCCAGCAGCAGGGCTAACTATGGCTACACCTTC.

This chain uses TRBV18 with TRBJ2-4, with 10 bases fitting TRBD2. The germline V gene encodes CDR1 KGHSH and CDR2 LQKENI. There are 14 residues in the CDR3. Trimming took 2 bases from V and 8 from J; bases not matched to a gene: 3. CDR3 loop: CASSPSSGSDIQYF. The CDR3 DNA sequence: TGTGCCAGCTCACCATCTAGCGGGAGTGACATTCAGTACTTC.

The V call is TRBV4-2, the J call TRBJ2-2; TRBD1 agrees at 7 bases. Per the germline V gene, CDR1 is LGHNA and CDR2 is YNFKEQ. Trimming removed 4 bases from V and 0 bases from J; junction bases left unmatched: 2. The CDR3 loop spans 15 amino acids. CDR3 residues: CASSLTGANTGELFF. CDR3 in DNA: TGTGCCAGCAGCCTTACAGGGGCGAACACCGGGGAGCTGTTTTTT.

This clone came up a few times. The chain links TRBV5-1 to TRBJ2-2; TRBD2 aligns across 7 bases. V lost 5 bases to trimming and J lost 5 bases; unmatched junction nucleotides: 9. Germline lookup yields CDR1 SGHRS and CDR2 YFSETQ. CDR3 length: 15 amino acids. CDR3 residues: CASRTLPGGTGELFF. In DNA form, the CDR3 reads TGCGCCAGCAGAACATTACCCGGGGGGACCGGGGAGCTGTTTTTT.